This T cell receptor beta chain stems from a study of CD8+ T cells in alopecia areata. J lost 3 bases, V lost 8 bases, and 9 bases had no gene match. The CDR3 is 15 residues long. Germline assignment: CDR1 MNHEY and CDR2 SMNVEV (reference sequence). RNA, once extracted, was reverse transcribed into cDNA for use as the sequencing template. Libraries were prepared by immunoSEQ multiplex PCR; TCRdb keeps only in-frame clonotypes and omits some of them. Among around 140,000 clones listed, 58% were seen once. This receptor was obtained from a human donor with alopecia areata. The gene calls are TRBV27 and TRBJ2-2; 7 bases line up with TRBD1. The sequencing used CD4+ T cells sorted from blood, collected at week 0. For the CDR3, the DNA is TGTGCCAGCTCACCAACGACAGGGTACACCGGGGAGCTGTTTTTT. Its translation: CASSPTTGYTGELFF.